This T cell receptor (beta chain) comes out of a study of T cells in Graves' hyperthyroidism and ophthalmopathy (dated by TCRdb to the late 2010s). About the full investigation: TCR V-J signatures able to tell the groups apart were searched for in a discovery cohort of 90 to 100 patients, of whom around 43 had Graves' ophthalmopathy and roughly 57 had stable Graves' hyperthyroidism. Prospective prediction of ophthalmopathy was tested in an independent validation cohort of 18 to 20 hyperthyroidism patients and 17 patients who later progressed to ophthalmopathy. The 90 to 100 discovery patients were randomly split 7:3 into training and test sets. In over five Graves' hyperthyroidism patients, the study also compared T-cell repertoires from thyroid tissue with T-cell repertoires from blood. Once sampling was done, hyperthyroidism patients were given methimazole at a starting dose of 30 mg daily, whereas ophthalmopathy patients were given high-dose intravenous methylprednisolone. The paper reports TCR Vbeta CDR3 sequencing of more than 120 peripheral blood samples: some 44 ophthalmopathy, roughly 74 hyperthyroidism and around 17 progressor patients. Points the paper makes about the study in general: No statistical method was used to fix the sample size in advance, and group allocation was not hidden from the investigators. In cross-validation, a model built on a 13 V-J signature told ophthalmopathy apart from stable hyperthyroidism with just under 90% sensitivity and approximately 84% specificity, and in testing the same model reached 80%/75%. Most expanded thyroid clonotypes (frequency above 0.001) were also found in blood, which suggests that blood repertoires may mirror thyroid immune responses. In validation, the model predicted progression to ophthalmopathy with around 71% sensitivity and less than 80% specificity, a median of around six months before onset.

The CDR3 numbers 16 residues from cysteine through phenylalanine. Only the CDR3 DNA stays, 48 bases, in frame from base 1. Trimming costs V 4 bases and J 5 bases, and their ends lie 21 bases apart. CDR1 is given as SGHDT and CDR2 as YYEEEE, both from the germline V gene. In its sample, this clonotype was seen many times. The target of this receptor is not known. The input lacks base qualities; no much larger clone sits a single base away. Exclusion was applied to patients with uncontrolled infections, other autoimmune diseases, pregnancy or lactation. Diagnoses relied on clinical symptoms, serum thyroxine and TRAb, thyroid ultrasound and orbital computed tomography. Total RNA was extracted using Trizol reagent, and RNA quality was assessed on an Agilent 2100 Bioanalyzer. TCR beta CDR3 regions were amplified from RNA transcripts. The TCR CDR3 was subjected to a first round of RT-PCR using the HTBI primer set and the Qiagen OneStep RT-PCR kit. A second multiplex PCR round built the libraries, followed by size selection and purification. Paired-end sequencing of the libraries was performed with 100 bp reads on an Illumina HiSeq2000. In the authors' own workflow: SOAPnuke was used to process the raw data, with reads discarded if the reads contained adapters or uncalled bases, had a mean Phred below 15, or lacked an exact constant-primer or identifier match. High-quality paired reads were merged using COPE v1.2.5, and each unique nucleotide sequence was defined as a clonotype. MiTCR v1.1 was used to align the clonotypes against IMGT TRBV, TRBD and TRBJ reference segments. Only V-J combinations with frequency above 0.0001, covering approximately 99% of repertoires, were analysed. The TCS score was defined as the ratio of F50 (clonal expansion) to E x V (chaos), calculated using BLOSUM62-based TCRdist between CDR3 peptides within each V-J. Welch's t-statistics and random forest reduced around 520 V-J features to 13, which were used in a naive Bayes classifier (R e1071). Thyroid-blood repertoire similarity was quantified with the Morisita-Horn index. TCRdb reprocessing: public reads trimmed at Q25 with fastp, clones called with MiXCR, in-frame beta chains kept. Rows matching on CDR3 protein sequence are summarized as one entry with the most common DNA and genes. For this entry, the V and J calls and clone size follow TCRdb and not the study's own pipeline. Within this sample are roughly 500,000 distinct CDR3 sequences, with roughly 50% of them counted one time only. 15% to 20% of the sample is held by the ten biggest clonotypes.

The sequencing input was peripheral blood or thyroid tissue (not recorded which). The rearranged segments are TRBV5-6 and TRBJ2-5; TRBD1 could be the D gene, as 5 bases match. The receptor comes from an adult woman with Graves' disease, either hyperthyroidism or ophthalmopathy (not recorded which). The CDR3 protein sequence reads: CASSPGWAGFGETQYF. The nucleotide sequence reads TGTGCCAGCAGCCCCGGTTGGGCAGGGTTCGGGGAGACCCAGTACTTC.